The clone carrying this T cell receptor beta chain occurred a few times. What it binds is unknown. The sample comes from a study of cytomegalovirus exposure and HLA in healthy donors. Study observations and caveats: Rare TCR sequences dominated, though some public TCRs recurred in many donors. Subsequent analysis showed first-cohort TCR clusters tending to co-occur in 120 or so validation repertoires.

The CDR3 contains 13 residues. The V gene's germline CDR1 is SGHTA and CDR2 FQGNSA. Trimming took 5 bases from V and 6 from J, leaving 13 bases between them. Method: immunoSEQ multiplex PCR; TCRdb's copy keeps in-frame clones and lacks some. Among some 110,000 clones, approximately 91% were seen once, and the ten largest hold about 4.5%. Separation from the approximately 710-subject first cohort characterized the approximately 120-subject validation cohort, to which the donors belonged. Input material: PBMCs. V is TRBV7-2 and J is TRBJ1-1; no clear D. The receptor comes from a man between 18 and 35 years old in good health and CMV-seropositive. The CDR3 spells CASSLNSAAEAFF. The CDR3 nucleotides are TGTGCCAGCAGCCTAAACAGTGCTGCTGAAGCTTTCTTT. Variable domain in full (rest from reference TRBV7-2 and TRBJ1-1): GAGVSQSPSNKVTEKGKDVELRCDPISGHTALYWYRQSLGQGLEFLIYFQGNSAPDKSGLPSDRFSAERTGGSVSTLTIQRTQQEDSAVYLCASSLNSAAEAFFGQGTRLTVV.